This T cell receptor (beta chain) was documented in a study of CD8+ T cells in alopecia areata. cDNA serving as the sequencing template came from extracted, reverse transcribed RNA. Libraries were prepared by immunoSEQ multiplex PCR; TCRdb keeps only in-frame clonotypes and omits some of them. The table includes some 190,000 clones, 60% detected once. As for treatment: oral pan-JAK inhibitor, 5-10 mg twice daily. This CDR3 has 16 amino acids. V lost 0 bases and J lost 5; bases outside the gene matches: 10. Germline V CDR1 and CDR2: GTSNPN, SVGIG (reference sequence). The material sequenced was CD4+ T cells sorted from blood, taken at week 24, from a patient treated with tofacitinib. The rearrangement joins TRBV30 to TRBJ2-5; 9 bases fit TRBD2. The sequence came from a human donor with alopecia areata. CDR3 sequence reads: CAWSVPPGLAWETQYF. The DNA for the CDR3 is TGTGCCTGGAGTGTGCCCCCGGGACTAGCTTGGGAGACCCAGTACTTC. Variable domain in full (rest from reference TRBV30 and TRBJ2-5): SQTIHQWPATLVQPVGSPLSLECTVEGTSNPNLYWYRQAAGRGLQLLFYSVGIGQISSEVPQNLSASRPQDRQFILSSKKLLLSDSGFYLCAWSVPPGLAWETQYFGPGTRLLVL.